A selection of T cell receptor beta chains follows, all from one sample in a study of beta chain features in type 1 diabetes. The assay was immunoSEQ multiplex PCR, and TCRdb's table has in-frame clones only and misses some. The sample consists of 140,000 or so clones, about a tenth of them appearing once. The sequenced sample was central memory CD4+ T cells from blood. The receptors derive from a man aged 18 to 29 in good health. The CDR3 runs from the conserved cysteine through the conserved F or W. D genes are given only for firm matches. The listing skips clone size in some rows; elsewhere it reads once, few, many or a size class.

v_call: TRBV28; d_call: NA; clone_size: few; cdr3_aa: CASSLSGDQPQHF
v_call: TRBV30; d_call: NA; clone_size: few; cdr3_aa: CAWSVRTDWGGSPLHF
v_call: TRBV28; d_call: TRBD1; clone_size: few; cdr3_aa: CASSSQGTGFYGYTF
v_call: TRBV11-1; d_call: NA; clone_size: NA; cdr3_aa: CASSFNTVANTGELFF
v_call: TRBV7-8; d_call: TRBD1; clone_size: few; cdr3_aa: CASSSQAGGDTDTQYF
v_call: TRBV4-3; d_call: NA; clone_size: NA; cdr3_aa: CASSPSGGYANTGELFF
v_call: TRBV29-1; d_call: TRBD2; clone_size: few; cdr3_aa: CSALRSASGETQYF
v_call: TRBV27; d_call: NA; clone_size: NA; cdr3_aa: CASSLEAASYNSPLHF
v_call: TRBV30; d_call: NA; clone_size: few; cdr3_aa: CAWSVSWGSEQYF
v_call: TRBV7-2; d_call: NA; clone_size: NA; cdr3_aa: CASSFRRSNEQFF
v_call: TRBV6-1; d_call: TRBD2; clone_size: NA; cdr3_aa: CASSVGLAGGPDTQYF
v_call: TRBV5-4; d_call: NA; clone_size: few; cdr3_aa: CASSLGQGSSYEQYF
v_call: TRBV6-5; d_call: NA; clone_size: NA; cdr3_aa: CASSYLGPQHF
v_call: TRBV7-8; d_call: TRBD1; clone_size: NA; cdr3_aa: CASSLAGQGQTQYF
v_call: TRBV5-1; d_call: NA; clone_size: few; cdr3_aa: CASSPGGSGGYTF
v_call: TRBV7-2; d_call: TRBD2; clone_size: NA; cdr3_aa: CASSLDGGDTDTQYF
v_call: TRBV7-2; d_call: NA; clone_size: NA; cdr3_aa: CASSFDRLAKNIQYF
v_call: TRBV6-6; d_call: NA; clone_size: few; cdr3_aa: CASSYSGGNTEAFF
v_call: TRBV5-6; d_call: TRBD2; clone_size: NA; cdr3_aa: CASTLLAGGDNEQFF
v_call: TRBV30; d_call: NA; clone_size: many; cdr3_aa: CAWGDRSSPLHF
v_call: TRBV7-2; d_call: TRBD2; clone_size: NA; cdr3_aa: CASSSWTSGGEELFF
v_call: TRBV30; d_call: NA; clone_size: many; cdr3_aa: CAWSGSSYNEQFF
v_call: TRBV7-9; d_call: NA; clone_size: NA; cdr3_aa: CASSPDNTDTQYF
v_call: TRBV28; d_call: NA; clone_size: NA; cdr3_aa: CASSESDQPQHF
v_call: TRBV30; d_call: NA; clone_size: NA; cdr3_aa: CAWRTGPATNEKLFF
v_call: TRBV11-2; d_call: TRBD1; clone_size: NA; cdr3_aa: CASSWGQGARGYTF
v_call: TRBV11-2; d_call: NA; clone_size: few; cdr3_aa: CASSLDGGTRNEQYF
v_call: TRBV18; d_call: TRBD1; clone_size: many; cdr3_aa: CASSPRGLGEQFF
v_call: TRBV19; d_call: TRBD2; clone_size: NA; cdr3_aa: CASSSGLAGGLRTDTQYF
v_call: TRBV7-3; d_call: TRBD1; clone_size: NA; cdr3_aa: CASSSQGTGSPLHF
v_call: TRBV6-1; d_call: TRBD2; clone_size: NA; cdr3_aa: CASTPWRGGRDEQFF
v_call: TRBV2; d_call: TRBD2; clone_size: few; cdr3_aa: CASIWTSGDSKQETQYF
v_call: TRBV19; d_call: TRBD2; clone_size: few; cdr3_aa: CASSLAGASYEQYF
v_call: TRBV5-4; d_call: TRBD1; clone_size: few; cdr3_aa: CASNLQGFGANVLTF
v_call: TRBV7-9; d_call: NA; clone_size: many; cdr3_aa: CASSPRRGDTEAFF
v_call: TRBV7-8; d_call: TRBD1; clone_size: NA; cdr3_aa: CASSQQGNSGNTIYF
v_call: TRBV7-9; d_call: NA; clone_size: NA; cdr3_aa: CASSFTGSGANYGYTF
v_call: TRBV11-2; d_call: TRBD1; clone_size: few; cdr3_aa: CASSLTGGNTGELFF
v_call: TRBV2; d_call: TRBD1; clone_size: few; cdr3_aa: CASIIRDRGAGELFF
v_call: TRBV30; d_call: NA; clone_size: NA; cdr3_aa: CAWSVGAGNTIYF
v_call: TRBV28; d_call: TRBD1; clone_size: few; cdr3_aa: CASYPPGTAGYNYGYTF
v_call: TRBV11-2; d_call: TRBD1; clone_size: few; cdr3_aa: CASSSRDRGGEQYF
v_call: TRBV6-6; d_call: NA; clone_size: NA; cdr3_aa: CASSYPGLSQPQHF
v_call: TRBV7-2; d_call: TRBD1; clone_size: NA; cdr3_aa: CASSLDGTGVLGNQPQHF
v_call: TRBV6-1; d_call: TRBD1; clone_size: NA; cdr3_aa: CASSTQGGETQYF
v_call: TRBV11-2; d_call: TRBD1; clone_size: NA; cdr3_aa: CASSPDGTGNQPQHF
v_call: TRBV30; d_call: NA; clone_size: NA; cdr3_aa: CAWGQYLDSPLHF
v_call: TRBV10-3; d_call: TRBD2; clone_size: NA; cdr3_aa: CASQGGWGRGGNYEQYF